This T cell receptor (beta chain) was observed in a study of T cells expressing NK-cell markers (dated by TCRdb to the early 2020s). About the investigation overall: Under ten donors provided sorted CD3+CD56+NKG2C+, CD3+CD56+NKG2C- and CD3+CD56-NKG2C+ T-cell subsets, whose TCR beta-chain repertoires were profiled. Among the eight sequenced donors, seven were HCMV-seropositive and one was HCMV-seronegative. The eight sequenced donors were randomly selected healthy volunteers, three men and five women. Sequencing of the libraries produced 2 x 150 bp reads on Illumina HiSeq 2000/2500, MiSeq or NextSeq.

Taken from cysteine to phenylalanine, the CDR3 has 17 residues. The coding DNA is unavailable. According to the germline V gene, CDR1 reads SGHRS and CDR2 reads YFSETQ. For sequencing, an Illumina HiSeq 2000 was employed. 5'RACE template switching, by which a universal primer site and unique molecular identifiers were added, was used to make TCR beta cDNA libraries. Priming for cDNA synthesis came from the TCR beta constant segment, and two successive PCR amplification steps followed. Under the source paper's analysis protocol: Reads were demultiplexed and grouped by UMI with MIGEC, and clonotypes were assembled and quantified with MiTCR. Only TCR cDNA sequences supported by at least two reads were kept to exclude erroneous sequences. The tcR package was used for downstream repertoire analysis, with clonotypes matched between fractions based on CDR3 nucleotide sequence plus V segment. VDJmatch was used to annotate antigen specificity against VDJdb, with one amino acid substitution in CDR3 permitted. TCRdb reprocessed the reads and assigns one entry to each CDR3 protein sequence, leaving out DNA. The V and J calls shown here were made by TCRdb, not taken from the authors' results. The sample table on file contains under 35,000 distinct CDR3 sequences. The biggest ten clones account for 60% of the sample.

Summary of the overall study and its limitations: It remained unclear whether the expanded NKG2C-expressing T cell clones were specific for HCMV antigens. Those dominant clonotypes were again the most abundant among CD3+CD56-NKG2C+ cells in four donors, at about 25-60.1%. In over 5 donors, the dominant CD3+CD56+NKG2C+ clonotypes were among the top 10 CD8+ clonotypes and accounted for about 1.0-7.5% of CD8+ T cells.

Concerning this clonotype itself: Its antigen is still unknown.

To determine HCMV serostatus, a commercial ELISA kit was used to detect HCMV-specific IgG in serum. Peripheral blood mononuclear cells were isolated from blood by Ficoll density gradient centrifugation. The sequence derives from a woman aged 18-70 years in good health. Source material: blood T cells: a sorted CD56 or NKG2C T cell subset, CD4+ or CD8+ T cells, or bulk PBMC T cells (not recorded which). The V gene is TRBV5-1 and the J gene is TRBJ2-6; TCRdb proposes TRBD2, but this gene call is untestable without DNA. CDR3 region: CASSFSGRAPGANVLTF.